The 24 T cell receptor beta chains below were found in one sample sequenced in a study of blood T cell repertoires in COVID-19. Assay used: immunoSEQ multiplex PCR; TCRdb lists only in-frame clones, some missing. In the table there are about 300,000 clones, approximately 89% of which are singletons. Sequenced sample: PBMCs or T cells enriched from blood (not recorded which). Receptors were obtained from a woman aged 45-65 years who had been exposed to COVID-19.

The rearrangement joins TRBV5-1 to TRBJ2-5; 8 nucleotides match TRBD2. This CDR3 comprises 14 residues. The junction had 7 bases not matched to a gene; V was cut back by 4 bases and J by 5 bases. Per the germline V gene, CDR1 is SGHRS and CDR2 is YFSETQ. CDR3 in DNA: TGCGCCAGCAGCCCGGGACTAGGGGAGGAGACCCAGTACTTC. It translates to CASSPGLGEETQYF.

This sequence joins TRBV7-9 and TRBJ2-3; the match to TRBD1 covers 9 bases. This CDR3 contains 14 residues. The junction had 4 bases not matched to a gene; V was cut back by 5 bases and J by 4 bases. CDR1 is SEHNR, CDR2 FQNEAQ, per germline (reference sequence). In DNA form, the CDR3 reads TGTGCCAGCAGCAGAACAGGGGGCCCAGATACGCAGTATTTT. This translates into CASSRTGGPDTQYF.

The table lists this clone with a count of one. This rearrangement joins TRBV28 to TRBJ2-1; a weak D match, TRBD2 (5 bases). Trimming removed 2 bases at V and 10 bases at J, with 21 bases between. Germline V gene data show CDR1 as MDHEN and CDR2 as SYDVKM. The CDR3 loop spans 16 amino acids. The CDR3 sequence is CASSLREINLLSEQFF. In DNA, the CDR3 is TGTGCCAGCAGTTTAAGGGAGATAAACCTTTTGTCGGAGCAGTTCTTC.

The J gene is TRBJ1-5, the V gene TRBV7-2; a weak D match, TRBD1 (6 bases). Germline-derived CDR1 and CDR2 are SGHTA and FQGNSA. Trimming left V 1 base short and J 3 bases short, with 7 bases between. The CDR3 spans 14 residues. The CDR3 DNA reads TGTGCCAGCAGCTTAGAGGGGGACAATCAGCCCCAGCATTTT. This translates into CASSLEGDNQPQHF.

The chain is built from TRBV3-1 (or the pseudogene TRBV3-2) and TRBJ1-5; D unresolved. Germline CDR1 LGHDT, CDR2 YNNKEL (reference sequence). Trimming cost V 3 bases and J 0 bases, with 12 bases left between them. The CDR3 has 16 amino acids. The CDR3 loop is CASSHSGSNSNQPQHF. The CDR3 bases are TGTGCCAGCAGCCACAGCGGAAGCAATAGCAATCAGCCCCAGCATTTT.

V usage is TRBV7-9 and J usage is TRBJ2-1; a weak D match, TRBD1 (5 bases). The CDR3 loop spans 14 amino acids. V lost 1 base to trimming and J lost 6 bases, with 10 bases between them. Germline V gene sequence: CDR1 SEHNR, CDR2 FQNEAQ (reference sequence). This CDR3 reads CASSLEQGPNEQFF. For the CDR3, the DNA is TGTGCCAGCAGCTTAGAGCAGGGTCCCAATGAGCAGTTCTTC.

The V and J genes are TRBV7-2 and TRBJ2-7; TRBD2 is a possible D gene (6 bases). Trimming cost V 5 bases and J 2 bases, with 16 bases left between them. The germline CDR1 and CDR2 sequences are SGHTA and FQGNSA. The CDR3 has 15 amino acids. CDR3 bases: TGTGCCAGCAGCCAGACTAGGGTAAACCCCTACGAGCAGTACTTC. Residues: CASSQTRVNPYEQYF.

The chain employs TRBV27 and TRBJ1-6; unclear D gene. This CDR3 comprises 13 residues. Germline CDR1 reads MNHEY; CDR2 reads SMNVEV (reference sequence). With 5 bases removed from V and 6 bases from J, the gap between germline ends came to 8 bases. CDR3 nucleotides: TGTGCCAGCAGTACGACTGTTAATTCACCCCTCCACTTT. This encodes CASSTTVNSPLHF.

The rearrangement joins TRBV6-1 to TRBJ1-3; a possible D gene is TRBD1 (6 bases). CDR1 MNHNS and CDR2 SASEGT come from the germline V gene. CDR3 size: 14 residues. The V and J ends lost 2 bases and 7 bases respectively, with 12 bases between them. CDR3 in amino acids: CASSEPGQSNTIYF. The CDR3 bases are TGTGCCAGCAGTGAACCAGGACAGTCCAACACCATATATTTT.

The chain uses TRBV2 and TRBJ1-1; perhaps TRBD1 as D (6 bases). Germline CDR1 SNHLY, CDR2 FYNNEI. CDR3 length equals 12 residues. V lost 6 bases and J lost 8, with 13 bases in between. CDR3 sequence reads: CASSRDIEEAFF. Written as DNA, the CDR3 is TGTGCCAGCAGCAGGGACATAGAGGAAGCTTTCTTT. Full variable domain (rest looked up from reference TRBV2 and TRBJ1-1): EPEVTQTPSHQVTQMGQEVILRCVPISNHLYFYWYRQILGQKVEFLVSFYNNEISEKSEIFDDQFSVERPDGSNFTLKIRSTKLEDSAMYFCASSRDIEEAFFGQGTRLTVV.

The rearrangement joins TRBV30 to TRBJ2-7; D may be TRBD1 (5 bases). CDR1 is GTSNPN and CDR2 is SVGIG in the germline V gene (reference sequence). CDR3 length: 15 residues. Trimming shortened V by 2 bases and J by 3 bases, and 17 bases separated the two germline ends. The CDR3 loop reads CAWSFAGQSFYEQYF. In DNA form, the CDR3 reads TGTGCCTGGAGTTTCGCAGGGCAATCTTTCTACGAGCAGTACTTC. Combining the CDR3 with reference TRBV30 and TRBJ2-7 gives the whole variable domain SQTIHQWPATLVQPVGSPLSLECTVEGTSNPNLYWYRQAAGRGLQLLFYSVGIGQISSEVPQNLSASRPQDRQFILSSKKLLLSDSGFYLCAWSFAGQSFYEQYFGPGTRLTVT.

The genes are TRBV27 and TRBJ1-2, with a possible D match to TRBD1 (5 bases). Between the trimmed V and J ends, which lost 2 bases and 6 bases, there was a span of 10 bases. The CDR3 runs 13 residues. Per the germline V gene, CDR1 is MNHEY and CDR2 is SMNVEV (reference sequence). For the CDR3, the DNA is TGTGCCAGCAGTTTAGAGGGGAGGAATGGCTACACCTTC. Amino acid sequence: CASSLEGRNGYTF.

The V and J genes are TRBV6-4 and TRBJ2-7; D is possibly TRBD2 (6 bases). CDR1 MRHNA and CDR2 SNTAGT come from the germline V gene. The CDR3 is 14 residues long. V was shortened by 7 bases and J by 1 base, with 14 bases between the two germline ends. CDR3 nucleotides: TGTGCCAGCAAGGTGGAGGGTAATTCCTACGAGCAGTACTTC. As protein: CASKVEGNSYEQYF.

The chain couples TRBV29-1 to TRBJ1-2; 9 nucleotides align to TRBD1. Germline assignment: CDR1 SQVTM and CDR2 ANQGSEA. The CDR3 extends over 14 amino acids. V was clipped by 3 bases and J by 8 bases; unmatched bases: 10. CDR3: CSVDDLGQGGGYTF. The CDR3 coding sequence is TGCAGCGTTGATGACTTGGGACAGGGTGGCGGCTACACCTTC. Looking up the rest from reference TRBV29-1 and TRBJ1-2 gives the full variable domain: SAVISQKPSRDICQRGTSLTIQCQVDSQVTMMFWYRQQPGQSLTLIATANQGSEATYESGFVIDKFPISRPNLTFSTLTVSNMSPEDSSIYLCSVDDLGQGGGYTFGSGTRLTVV.

Only a few counts were recorded for this clone. Other nucleotide sequences from this sample produce the same CDR3. V gene TRBV19 combines with J gene TRBJ2-1, with 10 nucleotides matching TRBD2. V dropped 4 bases and J dropped 0; count of bases not matched to a gene: 3. The CDR3 is 16 residues long. Germline V gene data show CDR1 as LNHDA and CDR2 as SQIVND (reference sequence). The CDR3 sequence: CASSTWTSGSYNEQFF. The CDR3 DNA reads TGTGCCAGTAGTACTTGGACTAGCGGCTCCTACAATGAGCAGTTCTTC.

The chain employs TRBV28 and TRBJ2-2; perhaps TRBD2 as D (6 bases). V dropped 6 bases and J dropped 2 bases, with 19 bases sitting between them. The germline gives CDR1 MDHEN, CDR2 SYDVKM. The length of the CDR3 is 17 residues. The CDR3 loop is CASSTFFYTSNTGELFF. Written as DNA, the CDR3 is TGTGCCAGCAGCACCTTTTTCTACACTAGCAACACCGGGGAGCTGTTTTTT.

The chain couples TRBV5-1 to TRBJ2-6; D uncertain. There are 18 residues in the CDR3. Germline V gene sequence: CDR1 SGHRS, CDR2 YFSETQ. Deletions cut 0 bases from V and 0 bases from J, with 13 bases between. In DNA, the CDR3 is TGCGCCAGCAGCTTGGCTGCCGTGCTACTCTCTGGGGCCAACGTCCTGACTTTC. It specifies CASSLAAVLLSGANVLTF.

The rearrangement links TRBV10-3 to TRBJ1-6, with 7 bases identical to TRBD1. The CDR3 is 14 amino acids. Germline V gene lookup returns CDR1 ENHRY and CDR2 SYGVKD. V shed 4 bases, J shed 8 bases, and the junction held 5 bases outside the gene matches. CDR3 amino acids: CAISGQGSDSPLHF. In DNA, the CDR3 is TGTGCCATCAGTGGACAGGGTTCGGATTCACCCCTCCACTTT.

The chain combines TRBV5-1 with TRBJ1-2, with D possibly matching TRBD1 (5 bases). Per germline, CDR1 SGHRS and CDR2 YFSETQ. The CDR3 runs 13 residues. The V end was cut by 4 bases, the J end by 5 bases, with 12 bases between. In nucleotides, the CDR3 is TGCGCCAGCAGCGGCGGGGACCTTTATGGCTACACCTTC. Amino acid sequence: CASSGGDLYGYTF.

V and J are TRBV19 and TRBJ1-1; maybe TRBD1 (5 bases). Trimming pared 7 bases from V and 3 bases from J, leaving 12 bases between. Germline CDR1 and CDR2: LNHDA and SQIVND (reference sequence). This CDR3 spans 13 amino acids. CDR3 loop: CASMAGAHTEAFF. The CDR3 region has the DNA TGTGCCAGTATGGCTGGGGCCCACACTGAAGCTTTCTTT. The full variable domain, its missing parts supplied by reference TRBV19 and TRBJ1-1, is DGGITQSPKYLFRKEGQNVTLSCEQNLNHDAMYWYRQDPGQGLRLIYYSQIVNDFQKGDIAEGYSVSREKKESFPLTVTSAQKNPTAFYLCASMAGAHTEAFFGQGTRLTVV.

The chain joins TRBV3-1 (or the pseudogene TRBV3-2) to TRBJ1-4, with a weak D call TRBD1 (6 bases). Trimming removed 1 base from V and 8 bases from J, with 14 bases in between. This CDR3 has 15 residues. Per germline, CDR1 LGHDT and CDR2 YNNKEL (reference sequence). The CDR3 protein is CASSQGGPIVEKLFF. For the CDR3, the DNA is TGTGCCAGCAGCCAAGGGGGGCCGATAGTAGAAAAACTGTTTTTT.

The genes are TRBV3-1 (or the pseudogene TRBV3-2) and TRBJ2-3, with 11 bases lining up with TRBD2. V gave up 0 bases and J gave up 0 bases; unmatched junction bases: 11. This CDR3 contains 20 residues. Looked up from germline, CDR1 is LGHDT and CDR2 is YNNKEL (reference sequence). The CDR3 bases are TGTGCCAGCAGCCAAGATTCTGGGACTAGCGGATTTACTAGCACAGATACGCAGTATTTT. Encoded protein: CASSQDSGTSGFTSTDTQYF.

This clone was seen only a few times. This chain uses TRBV30 with TRBJ1-3, with TRBD1 matching over 7 bases. This CDR3 spans 15 amino acids. CDR1 and CDR2 from the germline V gene are GTSNPN and SVGIG (reference sequence). V lost 3 bases, J lost 1 base, and 6 bases stayed unmatched. The CDR3 here is CAWRDRWRSGNTIYF. DNA for the CDR3: TGTGCCTGGAGGGACAGGTGGAGGTCTGGAAACACCATATATTTT.

The V gene is TRBV30, the J gene TRBJ2-3, with 7 positions matching TRBD2. The CDR3 has 14 residues. The trim removed 0 bases at V and 5 bases at J, leaving 5 bases unmatched. CDR1 and CDR2 (germline): GTSNPN, SVGIG (reference sequence). Here the CDR3 reads CAWSVGSGVDTQYF. DNA of the CDR3: TGTGCCTGGAGTGTAGGGAGCGGGGTAGATACGCAGTATTTT. The variable domain in full, completed from reference TRBV30 and TRBJ2-3, reads SQTIHQWPATLVQPVGSPLSLECTVEGTSNPNLYWYRQAAGRGLQLLFYSVGIGQISSEVPQNLSASRPQDRQFILSSKKLLLSDSGFYLCAWSVGSGVDTQYFGPGTRLTVL.